This entry concerns a single T cell receptor beta chain. This entry comes from a study of cytotoxic CD8 clonotypes in ibrutinib-treated CLL. Study background: There were roughly 10 relapsed/refractory patients and about 15 treatment-naive patients, and 17 were IGHV unmutated.

The repertoire was sequenced with immunoSEQ multiplex PCR; TCRdb's copy has only in-frame clones and lacks some. The table lists some 140,000 clones, less than 95% of them singletons. The trim removed 4 bases at V and 8 bases at J, leaving 2 bases unmatched. This CDR3 has 14 residues. Germline V gene data show CDR1 as SNHLY and CDR2 as FYNNEI. Sequenced here: PBMCs, sampled after 12 months of ibrutinib treatment. This receptor was obtained from a human donor with chronic lymphocytic leukemia. V and J are TRBV2 and TRBJ2-1; 13 nucleotides match TRBD2. The CDR3 here is CASSVGLAGYEQFF. CDR3 coding DNA: TGTGCCAGCAGTGTGGGACTAGCGGGATATGAGCAGTTCTTC.